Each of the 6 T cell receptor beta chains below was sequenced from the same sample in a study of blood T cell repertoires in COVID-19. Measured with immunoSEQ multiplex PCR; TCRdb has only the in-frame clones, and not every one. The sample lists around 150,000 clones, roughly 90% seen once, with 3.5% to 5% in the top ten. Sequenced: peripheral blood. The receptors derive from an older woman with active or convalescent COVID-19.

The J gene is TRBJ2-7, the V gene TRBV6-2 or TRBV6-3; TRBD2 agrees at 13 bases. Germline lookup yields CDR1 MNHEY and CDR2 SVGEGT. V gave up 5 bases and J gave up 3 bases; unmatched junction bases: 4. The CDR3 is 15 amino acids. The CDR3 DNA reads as TGTGCCAGCAGTACCGGGACTAGCGGGATCTACGAGCAGTACTTC. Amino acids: CASSTGTSGIYEQYF.

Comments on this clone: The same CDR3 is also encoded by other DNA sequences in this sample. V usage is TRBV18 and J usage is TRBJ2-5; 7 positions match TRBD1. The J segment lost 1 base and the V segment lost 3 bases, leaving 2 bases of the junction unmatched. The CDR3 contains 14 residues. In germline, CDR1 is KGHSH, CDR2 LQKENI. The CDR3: CASSPRQGQETQYF. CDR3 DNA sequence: TGTGCCAGCTCACCTCGACAGGGCCAAGAGACCCAGTACTTC.

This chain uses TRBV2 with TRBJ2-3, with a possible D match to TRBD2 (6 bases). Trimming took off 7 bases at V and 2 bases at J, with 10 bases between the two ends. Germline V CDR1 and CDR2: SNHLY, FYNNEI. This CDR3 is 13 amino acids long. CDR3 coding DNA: TGTGCCAGCAAGACGGGACTCACAGATACGCAGTATTTT. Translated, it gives CASKTGLTDTQYF.

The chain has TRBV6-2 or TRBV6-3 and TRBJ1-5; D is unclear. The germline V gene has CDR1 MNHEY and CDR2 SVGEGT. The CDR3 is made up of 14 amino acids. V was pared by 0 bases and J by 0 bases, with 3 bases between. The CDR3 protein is CASSYSASNQPQHF. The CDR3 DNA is TGTGCCAGCAGTTACTCGGCTAGCAATCAGCCCCAGCATTTT.

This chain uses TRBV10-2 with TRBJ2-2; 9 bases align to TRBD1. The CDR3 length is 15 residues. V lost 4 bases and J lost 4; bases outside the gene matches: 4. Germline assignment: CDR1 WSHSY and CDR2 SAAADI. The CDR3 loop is CASSAQGASTGELFF. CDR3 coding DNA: TGCGCCAGCAGTGCACAGGGGGCAAGCACCGGGGAGCTGTTTTTT.

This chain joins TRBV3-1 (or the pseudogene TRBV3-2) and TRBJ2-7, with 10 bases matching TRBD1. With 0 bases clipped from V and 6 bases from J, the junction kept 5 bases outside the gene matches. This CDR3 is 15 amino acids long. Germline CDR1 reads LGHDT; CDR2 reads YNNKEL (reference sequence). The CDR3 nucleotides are TGTGCCAGCAGCCAAGAGGGGACAGGGGTACGCGAGCAGTACTTC. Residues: CASSQEGTGVREQYF.